These 2 T cell receptor gamma chains originate from one sample sequenced in a study of gamma delta lymphoproliferative disorders and STAT genes. Sequencing used genomic DNA taken from PBMCs of patients and controls. TCRdb reran clone calling via CATT on the multiplex PCR reads. The sample includes 2,000 to 3,000 gamma-chain clones, more than 10% seen only once; the top ten take roughly four fifths. The sequenced sample was blood. These receptor sequences come from a human donor with gamma-delta T-cell large granular lymphocyte leukemia.

About this clone: The protein TCRdb gives is from a much larger clone and does not agree with this DNA's translation at residue 12, likely a read error; the protein shown here comes from the DNA. The J segment was not called; the V segment is TRGV4. Germline-derived CDR1 and CDR2 are EGSTGY and YDSYTSSV. The CDR3 consists of 13 residues. The CDR3, as DNA: TGTGCCACCTGGGATGGGCGTGGTTGGTTCAAGCTATTT. Protein product: CATWDGRGWFKLF.

Sample share makes this clone medium-sized. The chain carries TRGV4 and TRGJ1 or TRGJ2. Here the J gene was assigned by germline matching of the DNA, as TCRdb has none. Looked up from germline, CDR1 is EGSTGY and CDR2 is YDSYTSSV. The CDR3 loop spans 13 amino acids. Trimming removed 5 bases from V and 0 bases from J; junction bases left unmatched: 4. The CDR3 loop is CATWAKNYYKKLF. CDR3 coding DNA: TGTGCCACCTGGGCTAAGAATTATTATAAGAAACTCTTT.